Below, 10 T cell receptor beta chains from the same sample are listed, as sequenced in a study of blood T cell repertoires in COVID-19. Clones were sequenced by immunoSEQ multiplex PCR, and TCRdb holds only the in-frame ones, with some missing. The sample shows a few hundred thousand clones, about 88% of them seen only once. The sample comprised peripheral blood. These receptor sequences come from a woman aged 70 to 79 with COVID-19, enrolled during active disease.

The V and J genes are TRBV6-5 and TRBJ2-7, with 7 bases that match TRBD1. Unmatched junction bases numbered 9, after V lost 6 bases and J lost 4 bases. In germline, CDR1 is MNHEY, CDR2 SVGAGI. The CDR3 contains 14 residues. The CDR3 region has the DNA TGTGCCAGCAGACAGGGGCCCTTTTATTACGAGCAGTACTTC. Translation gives CASRQGPFYYEQYF.

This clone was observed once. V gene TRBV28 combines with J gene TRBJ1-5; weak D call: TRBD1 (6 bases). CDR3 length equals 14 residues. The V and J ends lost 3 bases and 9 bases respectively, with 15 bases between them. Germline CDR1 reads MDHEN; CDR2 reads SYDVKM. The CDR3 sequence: CASSFRDTGRPQHF. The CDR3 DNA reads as TGTGCCAGCAGTTTCCGGGACACGGGACGGCCCCAGCATTTT.

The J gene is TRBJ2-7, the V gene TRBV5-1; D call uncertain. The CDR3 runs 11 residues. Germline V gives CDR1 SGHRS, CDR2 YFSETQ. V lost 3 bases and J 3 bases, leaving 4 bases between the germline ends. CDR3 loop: CASSSNYEQYF. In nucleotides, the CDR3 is TGCGCCAGCAGCTCAAACTACGAGCAGTACTTC.

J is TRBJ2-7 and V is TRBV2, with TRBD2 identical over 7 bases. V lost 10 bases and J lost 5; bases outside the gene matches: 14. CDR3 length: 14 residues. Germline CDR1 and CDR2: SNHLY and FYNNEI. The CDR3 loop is CATVLGEGLNEQYF. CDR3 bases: TGTGCCACCGTTCTAGGTGAGGGACTAAACGAGCAGTACTTC.

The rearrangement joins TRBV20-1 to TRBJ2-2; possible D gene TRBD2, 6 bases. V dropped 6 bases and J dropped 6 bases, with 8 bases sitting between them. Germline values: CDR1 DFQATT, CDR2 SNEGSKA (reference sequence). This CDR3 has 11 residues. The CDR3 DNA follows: TGCAGTGCCCCGGGAGCCGGGGAGCTGTTTTTT. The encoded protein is CSAPGAGELFF.

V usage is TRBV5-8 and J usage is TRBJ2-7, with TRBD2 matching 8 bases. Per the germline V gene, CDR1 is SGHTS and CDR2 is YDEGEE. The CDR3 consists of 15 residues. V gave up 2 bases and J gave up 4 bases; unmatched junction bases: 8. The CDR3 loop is CASSFSGARTYEQYF. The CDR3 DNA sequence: TGTGCCAGCAGCTTTAGCGGGGCACGGACGTACGAGCAGTACTTC.

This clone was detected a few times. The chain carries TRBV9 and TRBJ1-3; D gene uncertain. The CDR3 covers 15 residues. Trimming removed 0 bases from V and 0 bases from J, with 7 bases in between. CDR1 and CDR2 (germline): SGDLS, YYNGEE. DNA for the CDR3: TGTGCCAGCAGCGTAGGTCCAATCTCTGGAAACACCATATATTTT. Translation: CASSVGPISGNTIYF.

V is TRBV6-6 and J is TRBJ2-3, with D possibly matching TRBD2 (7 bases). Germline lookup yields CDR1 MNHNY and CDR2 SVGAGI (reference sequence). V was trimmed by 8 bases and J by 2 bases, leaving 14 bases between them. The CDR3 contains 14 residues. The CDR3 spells CASRAGDYTDTQYF. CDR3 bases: TGTGCCAGCCGAGCAGGGGACTACACAGATACGCAGTATTTT.

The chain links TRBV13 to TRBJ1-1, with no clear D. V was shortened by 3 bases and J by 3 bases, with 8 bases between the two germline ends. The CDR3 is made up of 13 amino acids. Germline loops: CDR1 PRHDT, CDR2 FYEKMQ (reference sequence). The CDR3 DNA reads TGTGCCAGCAGCTTCGGACTGGACACTGAAGCTTTCTTT. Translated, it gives CASSFGLDTEAFF.

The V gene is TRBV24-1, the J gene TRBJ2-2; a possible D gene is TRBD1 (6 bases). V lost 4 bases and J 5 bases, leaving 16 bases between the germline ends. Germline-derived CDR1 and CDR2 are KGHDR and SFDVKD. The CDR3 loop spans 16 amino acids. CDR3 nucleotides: TGTGCCACCAGTGAGTCCCGAGGGGGATGGACCGGGGAGCTGTTTTTT. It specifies CATSESRGGWTGELFF.